This T cell receptor (beta chain) appears in the sequencing data of a study of T cell repertoires in cytomegalovirus infection. Study-level background: Both recently identified HLA-C-restricted and well-studied HLA-B-restricted CMV epitopes were used in the study. Public TCR beta signature analysis indicated the presence of both CMV infection and matching HLA type. General observations from the study: HLA-C-restricted CMV clonotypes gave the most frequent clonotype in two of eight donors.

TCRdb analysed the reads with MiXCR anew, one entry per CDR3 protein. This table holds about a million distinct CDR3 sequences, roughly 31% found once. For this clonotype: Its antigen is not identified.

The receptor was derived from a human donor in good health (CMV status not recorded). Some clones in this sample may be carry-over from other donors' samples. The specimen comprised cultured CD8+ T cells from PBMCs, sampled from culture after CMV antigen stimulation.

The CDR3 region is CASREPGTAYEQYF. The DNA of the CDR3 is TGTGCCAGCAGGGAACCCGGGACAGCCTACGAGCAGTACTTC. This chain links TRBV6-1 with TRBJ2-7; 7 bases align to TRBD1. Looked up from germline, CDR1 is MNHNS and CDR2 is SASEGT. There are 14 residues in the CDR3. Losses at the gene ends were 6 bases for V and 2 bases for J; bases not matched to a gene: 7.